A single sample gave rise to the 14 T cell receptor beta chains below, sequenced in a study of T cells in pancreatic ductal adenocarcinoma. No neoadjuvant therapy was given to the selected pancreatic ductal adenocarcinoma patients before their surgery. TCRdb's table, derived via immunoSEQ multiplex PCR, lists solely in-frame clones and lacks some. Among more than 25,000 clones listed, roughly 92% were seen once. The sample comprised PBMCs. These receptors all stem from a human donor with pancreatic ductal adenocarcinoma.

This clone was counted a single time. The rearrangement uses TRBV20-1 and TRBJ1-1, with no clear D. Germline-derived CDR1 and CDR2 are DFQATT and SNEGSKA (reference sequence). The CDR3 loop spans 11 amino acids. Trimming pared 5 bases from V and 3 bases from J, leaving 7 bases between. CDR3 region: CSAARYTEAFF. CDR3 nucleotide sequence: TGCAGTGCTGCCAGGTACACTGAAGCTTTCTTT.

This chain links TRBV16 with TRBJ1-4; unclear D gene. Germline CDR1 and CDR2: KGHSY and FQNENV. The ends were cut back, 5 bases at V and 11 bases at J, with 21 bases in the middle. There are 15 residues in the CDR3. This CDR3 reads CASSYSSGPADKLFF. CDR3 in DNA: TGTGCCAGCAGCTATTCATCGGGCCCGGCCGACAAACTGTTTTTT. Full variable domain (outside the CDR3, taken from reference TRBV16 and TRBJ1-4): GEEVAQTPKHLVRGEGQKAKLYCAPIKGHSYVFWYQQVLKNEFKFLISFQNENVFDETGMPKERFSAKCLPNSPCSLEIQATKLEDSAVYFCASSYSSGPADKLFFGSGTQLSVL.

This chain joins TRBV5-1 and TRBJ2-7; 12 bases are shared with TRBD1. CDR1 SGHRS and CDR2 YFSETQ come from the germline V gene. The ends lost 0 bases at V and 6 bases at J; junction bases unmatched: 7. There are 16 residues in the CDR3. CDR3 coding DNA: TGCGCCAGCAGCTTGGCTAGGGGACAGGGGGCAGGCGAGCAGTACTTC. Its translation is CASSLARGQGAGEQYF. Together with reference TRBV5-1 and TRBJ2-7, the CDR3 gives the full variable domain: KAGVTQTPRYLIKTRGQQVTLSCSPISGHRSVSWYQQTPGQGLQFLFEYFSETQRNKGNFPGRFSGRQFSNSRSEMNVSTLELGDSALYLCASSLARGQGAGEQYFGPGTRLTVT.

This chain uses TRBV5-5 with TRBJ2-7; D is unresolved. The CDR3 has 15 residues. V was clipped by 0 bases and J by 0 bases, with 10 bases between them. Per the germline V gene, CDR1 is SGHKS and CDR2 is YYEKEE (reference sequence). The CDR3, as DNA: TGTGCCAGCAGCTTGGACGCTACCATCTCCTACGAGCAGTACTTC. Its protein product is CASSLDATISYEQYF. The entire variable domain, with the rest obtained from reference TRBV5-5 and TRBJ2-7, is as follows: DAGVTQSPTHLIKTRGQQVTLRCSPISGHKSVSWYQQVLGQGPQFIFQYYEKEERGRGNFPDRFSARQFPNYSSELNVNALLLGDSALYLCASSLDATISYEQYFGPGTRLTVT.

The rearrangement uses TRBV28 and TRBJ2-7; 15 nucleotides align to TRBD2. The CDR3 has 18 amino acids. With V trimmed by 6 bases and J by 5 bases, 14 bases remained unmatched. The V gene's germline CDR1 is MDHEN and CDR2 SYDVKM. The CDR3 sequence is CASRYLTGLAGGTHEQYF. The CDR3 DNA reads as TGTGCCAGCAGGTACCTAACGGGACTAGCGGGAGGAACCCACGAGCAGTACTTC.

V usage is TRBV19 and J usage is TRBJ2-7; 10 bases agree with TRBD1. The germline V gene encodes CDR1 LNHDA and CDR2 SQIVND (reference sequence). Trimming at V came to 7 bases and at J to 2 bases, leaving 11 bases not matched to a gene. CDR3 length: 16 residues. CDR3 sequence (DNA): TGTGCCAGTACCCCCCGATACGGACAGGGGGCCTACGAGCAGTACTTC. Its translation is CASTPRYGQGAYEQYF.

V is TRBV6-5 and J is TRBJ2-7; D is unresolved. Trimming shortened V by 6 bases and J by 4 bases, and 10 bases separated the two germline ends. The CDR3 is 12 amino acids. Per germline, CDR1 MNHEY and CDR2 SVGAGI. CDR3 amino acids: CASRDLLYEQYF. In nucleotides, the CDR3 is TGTGCCAGCAGGGACCTCCTGTACGAGCAGTACTTC.

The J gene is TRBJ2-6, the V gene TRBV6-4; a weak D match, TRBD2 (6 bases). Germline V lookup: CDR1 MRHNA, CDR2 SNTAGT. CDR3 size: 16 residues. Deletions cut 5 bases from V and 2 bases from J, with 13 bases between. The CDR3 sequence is CASSPWSGAGANVLTF. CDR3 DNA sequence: TGTGCCAGCAGTCCTTGGTCGGGGGCTGGGGCCAACGTCCTGACTTTC.

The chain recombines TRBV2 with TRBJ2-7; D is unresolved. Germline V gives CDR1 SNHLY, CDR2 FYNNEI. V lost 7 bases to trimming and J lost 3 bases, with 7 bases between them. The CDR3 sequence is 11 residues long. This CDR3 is CASTYSYEQYF. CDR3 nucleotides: TGTGCCAGCACTTACAGCTACGAGCAGTACTTC.

CDR3 amino acids: CSVDGTGGRNEQFF. The DNA for the CDR3 is TGCAGCGTTGACGGGACAGGGGGCAGGAATGAGCAGTTCTTC. The chain is built from TRBV29-1 and TRBJ2-1, with 12 bases identical to TRBD1. Trimming took 3 bases from V and 7 from J; bases not matched to a gene: 4. This CDR3 has 14 residues. Per the germline V gene, CDR1 is SQVTM and CDR2 is ANQGSEA.

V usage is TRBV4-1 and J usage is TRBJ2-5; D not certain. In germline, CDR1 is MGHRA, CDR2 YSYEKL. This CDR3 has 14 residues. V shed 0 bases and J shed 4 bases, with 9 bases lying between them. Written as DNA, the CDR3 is TGCGCCAGCAGCCAAGAAGGCCTAGGAGAGACCCAGTACTTC. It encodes CASSQEGLGETQYF.

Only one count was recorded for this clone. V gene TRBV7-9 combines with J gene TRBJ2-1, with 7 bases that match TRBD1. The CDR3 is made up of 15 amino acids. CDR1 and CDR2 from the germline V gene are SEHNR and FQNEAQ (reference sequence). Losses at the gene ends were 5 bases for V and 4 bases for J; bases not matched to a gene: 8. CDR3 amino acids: CASSGLGTVYNEQFF. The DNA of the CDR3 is TGTGCCAGCAGCGGCCTCGGGACAGTATACAATGAGCAGTTCTTC.

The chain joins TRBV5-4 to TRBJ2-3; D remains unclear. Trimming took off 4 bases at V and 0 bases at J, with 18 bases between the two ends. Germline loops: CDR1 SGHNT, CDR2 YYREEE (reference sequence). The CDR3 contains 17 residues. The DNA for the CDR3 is TGTGCCAGCAGCAAGTCAGTCTCCAGCCTTAGCACAGATACGCAGTATTTT. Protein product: CASSKSVSSLSTDTQYF.

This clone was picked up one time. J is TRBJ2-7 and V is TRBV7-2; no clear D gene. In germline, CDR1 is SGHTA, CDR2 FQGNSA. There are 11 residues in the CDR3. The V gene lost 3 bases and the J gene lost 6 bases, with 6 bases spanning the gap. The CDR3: CASSFSTEQYF. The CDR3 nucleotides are TGTGCCAGCAGCTTTAGCACCGAGCAGTACTTC.